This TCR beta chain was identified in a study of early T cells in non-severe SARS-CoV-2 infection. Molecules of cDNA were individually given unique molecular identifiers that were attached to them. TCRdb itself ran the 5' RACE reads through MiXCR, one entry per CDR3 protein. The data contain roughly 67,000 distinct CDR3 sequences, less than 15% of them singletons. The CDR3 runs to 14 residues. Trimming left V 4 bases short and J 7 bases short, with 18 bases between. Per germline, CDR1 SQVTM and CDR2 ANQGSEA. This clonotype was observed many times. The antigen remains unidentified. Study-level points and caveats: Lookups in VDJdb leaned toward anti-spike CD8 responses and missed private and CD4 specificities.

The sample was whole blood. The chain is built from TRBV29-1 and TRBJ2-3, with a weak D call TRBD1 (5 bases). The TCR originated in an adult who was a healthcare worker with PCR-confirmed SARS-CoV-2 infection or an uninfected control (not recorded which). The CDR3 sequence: CSVGFLGGANTQYF. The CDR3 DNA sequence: TGCAGCGTTGGTTTCCTGGGTGGGGCAAATACGCAGTATTTT.